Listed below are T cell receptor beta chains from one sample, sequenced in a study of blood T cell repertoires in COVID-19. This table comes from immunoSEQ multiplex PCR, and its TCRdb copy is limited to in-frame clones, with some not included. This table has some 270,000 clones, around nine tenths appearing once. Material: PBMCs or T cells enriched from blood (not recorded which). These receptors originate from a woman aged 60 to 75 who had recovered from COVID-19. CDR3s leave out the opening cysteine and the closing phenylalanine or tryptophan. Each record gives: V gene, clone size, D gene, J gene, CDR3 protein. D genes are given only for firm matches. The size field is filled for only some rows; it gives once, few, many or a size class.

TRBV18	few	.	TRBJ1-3	ASSESQGGNTIY
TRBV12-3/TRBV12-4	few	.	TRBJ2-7	ASSSDRSYEQY
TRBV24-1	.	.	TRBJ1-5	AGRTADQPQH
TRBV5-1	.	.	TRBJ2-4	ASSLDLQGAKNIQY
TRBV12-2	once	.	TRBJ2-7	ASRLAPGLDSYEQY
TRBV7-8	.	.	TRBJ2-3	ASNTRDLFTDTQY
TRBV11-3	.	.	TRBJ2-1	ASSPQGEQF
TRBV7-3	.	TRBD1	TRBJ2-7	ASSNTGAHEQY
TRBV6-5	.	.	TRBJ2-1	ASTTRQTNEQF
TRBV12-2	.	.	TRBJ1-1	ASRDRGTEAF
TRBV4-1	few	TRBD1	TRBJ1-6	ASSQVDRDSPLH
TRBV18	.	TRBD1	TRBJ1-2	ASSPGRDRAYGYT
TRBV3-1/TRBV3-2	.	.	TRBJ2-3	ASSRRESTDTQY
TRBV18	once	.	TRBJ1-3	ASSLSDTGNTIY
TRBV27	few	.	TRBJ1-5	ASSPQGKEFQPQH